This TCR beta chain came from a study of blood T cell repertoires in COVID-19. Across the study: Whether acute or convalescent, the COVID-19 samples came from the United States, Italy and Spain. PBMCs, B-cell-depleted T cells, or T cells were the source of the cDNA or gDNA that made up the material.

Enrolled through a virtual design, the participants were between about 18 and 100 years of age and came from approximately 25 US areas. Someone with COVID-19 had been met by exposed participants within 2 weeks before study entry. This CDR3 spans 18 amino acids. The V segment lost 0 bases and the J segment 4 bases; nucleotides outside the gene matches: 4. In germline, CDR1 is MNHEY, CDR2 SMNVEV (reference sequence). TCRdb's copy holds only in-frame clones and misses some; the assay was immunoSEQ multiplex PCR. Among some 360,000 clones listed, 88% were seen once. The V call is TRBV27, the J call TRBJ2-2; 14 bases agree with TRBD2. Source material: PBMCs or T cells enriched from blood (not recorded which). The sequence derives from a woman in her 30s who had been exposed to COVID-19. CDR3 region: CASSLSQGLAGVTGELFF. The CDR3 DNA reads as TGTGCCAGCAGTTTATCGCAGGGACTAGCGGGAGTCACCGGGGAGCTGTTTTTT.